What follows are 22 T cell receptor beta chains derived from one specimen sequenced in a study of blood T cell repertoires in COVID-19. Using immunoSEQ multiplex PCR, the repertoire was profiled, and TCRdb retains in-frame clones only, with some absent. The data contain 300,000 to 400,000 clones, 85% to 90% of them singletons. Sample: peripheral blood. The receptors shown here come from a woman aged 45 to 65 with COVID-19, enrolled during active disease.

This clone showed up just a few times. The rearrangement uses TRBV18 and TRBJ2-7; 8 bases agree with TRBD2. Losses at the gene ends were 4 bases for V and 6 bases for J; bases not matched to a gene: 11. The CDR3 has 15 residues. Germline V gives CDR1 KGHSH, CDR2 LQKENI. CDR3 protein: CASSLSGTSLGEQYF. The CDR3 coding sequence is TGTGCCAGCTCACTTTCCGGGACTAGTTTGGGCGAGCAGTACTTC.

The V and J genes are TRBV7-9 and TRBJ1-2, with a weak D call TRBD1 (5 bases). The CDR3 is 13 residues long. Germline V gene data show CDR1 as SEHNR and CDR2 as FQNEAQ (reference sequence). V was trimmed by 1 base and J by 2 bases, leaving 5 bases between them. The chain's CDR3 is CASSLEGNYGYTF. In DNA form, the CDR3 reads TGTGCCAGCAGCTTAGAGGGGAACTATGGCTACACCTTC.

The rearrangement links TRBV15 to TRBJ1-5; maybe TRBD1 (6 bases). Looked up from germline, CDR1 is LNHNV and CDR2 is YYDKDF (reference sequence). The CDR3 consists of 16 residues. Trimming removed 0 bases at V and 5 bases at J, with 14 bases between. Here the CDR3 DNA reads TGTGCCACCAGCAGAGATCGTGGTGGGGGCTATCAGCCCCAGCATTTT. As protein: CATSRDRGGGYQPQHF.

This chain links TRBV27 with TRBJ2-7, with 10 bases lining up with TRBD1. CDR3 length: 14 amino acids. Germline loops: CDR1 MNHEY, CDR2 SMNVEV (reference sequence). Trimming removed 7 bases from V and 2 bases from J; junction bases left unmatched: 5. The CDR3, as DNA: TGTGCCAGCACCCCCGGACAGGGGGCCTACGAGCAGTACTTC. Its protein product is CASTPGQGAYEQYF.

Only a few counts were recorded for this clone. V gene TRBV5-4 combines with J gene TRBJ1-3; D is unresolved. V was pared by 4 bases and J by 2 bases, with 7 bases between. Germline loops: CDR1 SGHNT, CDR2 YYREEE (reference sequence). This CDR3 contains 13 residues. CDR3: CASSGTTGNTIYF. In DNA, the CDR3 is TGTGCCAGCAGCGGCACTACTGGAAACACCATATATTTT.

The chain uses TRBV5-1 and TRBJ2-7; TRBD1 is a possible D gene (5 bases). Trimming cost V 2 bases and J 7 bases, with 13 bases left between them. CDR1 and CDR2 from the germline V gene are SGHRS and YFSETQ. This CDR3 has 13 residues. The CDR3 reads CASSFSWGLEQYF. Written as DNA, the CDR3 is TGCGCCAGCAGCTTCTCCTGGGGCCTGGAGCAGTACTTC.

V gene TRBV19 combines with J gene TRBJ2-1; 9 bases align to TRBD1. Germline V CDR1 and CDR2: LNHDA, SQIVND (reference sequence). V gave up 8 bases and J gave up 4 bases; unmatched junction bases: 9. The CDR3 spans 15 residues. The CDR3 DNA sequence: TGTGCCAGTCGAAGTCCCGGGACAGGGTACAATGAGCAGTTCTTC. Residues: CASRSPGTGYNEQFF. The full variable domain, rest sourced from reference TRBV19 and TRBJ2-1, is DGGITQSPKYLFRKEGQNVTLSCEQNLNHDAMYWYRQDPGQGLRLIYYSQIVNDFQKGDIAEGYSVSREKKESFPLTVTSAQKNPTAFYLCASRSPGTGYNEQFFGPGTRLTVL.

The chain combines TRBV5-4 with TRBJ2-7; TRBD2 matches 14 bases. Germline CDR1 SGHNT, CDR2 YYREEE (reference sequence). This CDR3 is built from 15 residues. V trimming: 3 bases; J trimming: 6 bases; junction bases outside the gene matches: 5. The DNA for the CDR3 is TGTGCCAGCAGCTCGGGACTAGCGGGAGCGGGCGAGCAGTACTTC. Protein product: CASSSGLAGAGEQYF.

The chain carries TRBV2 and TRBJ1-5; 7 positions agree with TRBD1. Germline CDR1 is SNHLY and CDR2 is FYNNEI. V lost 5 bases, J lost 3 bases, and 4 bases stayed unmatched. The CDR3 totals 14 residues. The DNA of the CDR3 is TGTGCCAGCAGTATTACAGGGGACAATCAGCCCCAGCATTTT. It encodes CASSITGDNQPQHF.

The V and J genes are TRBV19 and TRBJ2-2; D is possibly TRBD1 (6 bases). The germline V gene has CDR1 LNHDA and CDR2 SQIVND (reference sequence). CDR3 length: 16 residues. V lost 5 bases to trimming and J lost 4 bases, with 17 bases between them. CDR3 nucleotide sequence: TGTGCCAGTAGTCCCTTTCATGACAGGCCCACCGGGGAGCTGTTTTTT. It specifies CASSPFHDRPTGELFF. The full variable domain, in which reference TRBV19 and TRBJ2-2 provide the parts outside the CDR3, is DGGITQSPKYLFRKEGQNVTLSCEQNLNHDAMYWYRQDPGQGLRLIYYSQIVNDFQKGDIAEGYSVSREKKESFPLTVTSAQKNPTAFYLCASSPFHDRPTGELFFGEGSRLTVL.

V usage is TRBV27 and J usage is TRBJ2-3; TRBD2 matches 10 bases. Germline-derived CDR1 and CDR2 are MNHEY and SMNVEV (reference sequence). Germline trimming cut 0 bases from V and 6 bases from J; bases unmatched to any gene: 9. CDR3 length: 17 amino acids. This CDR3 is CASSLSPPSGSWDTQYF. The CDR3 DNA reads TGTGCCAGCAGTTTATCACCTCCTAGCGGGAGCTGGGATACGCAGTATTTT.

The chain links TRBV10-3 to TRBJ2-7; 8 bases line up with TRBD1. The V gene end was trimmed by 4 bases and the J gene end by 0 bases; junction bases not matched to a gene: 5. This CDR3 is built from 15 residues. Germline V gene sequence: CDR1 ENHRY, CDR2 SYGVKD. In DNA form, the CDR3 reads TGTGCCATCAGTGCCGGACAGGGAGGCTCCTACGAGCAGTACTTC. Translated: CAISAGQGGSYEQYF.

The gene calls are TRBV6-5 and TRBJ1-1, with 7 bases fitting TRBD1. The CDR3 has 14 amino acids. Per the germline V gene, CDR1 is MNHEY and CDR2 is SVGAGI. V shed 2 bases, J shed 0 bases, and the junction held 0 bases outside the gene matches. The CDR3 sequence: CASSYGQVNTEAFF. The CDR3 DNA follows: TGTGCCAGCAGTTACGGACAGGTGAACACTGAAGCTTTCTTT.

DNA for the CDR3: TGTGCCAGCAGCAGGACAGGGGATCAGCCCCAGCATTTT. Translating it yields CASSRTGDQPQHF. V is TRBV2 and J is TRBJ1-5, with TRBD1 matching over 9 bases. The CDR3 consists of 13 residues. CDR1 is SNHLY and CDR2 is FYNNEI in the germline V gene. With 6 bases clipped from V and 5 bases from J, the junction kept 2 bases outside the gene matches. The full variable domain, rest sourced from reference TRBV2 and TRBJ1-5, is EPEVTQTPSHQVTQMGQEVILRCVPISNHLYFYWYRQILGQKVEFLVSFYNNEISEKSEIFDDQFSVERPDGSNFTLKIRSTKLEDSAMYFCASSRTGDQPQHFGDGTRLSIL.

The CDR3, as DNA: TGTGCCAGCAGTTTTCCCCGGACTAGCGGTAACTCCTACGAGCAGTACTTC. The encoded protein is CASSFPRTSGNSYEQYF. V usage is TRBV28 and J usage is TRBJ2-7, with TRBD2 matching over 10 bases. With 3 bases clipped from V and 0 bases from J, the junction kept 8 bases outside the gene matches. CDR3 length: 17 amino acids. From germline, CDR1 is MDHEN and CDR2 SYDVKM.

This rearrangement joins TRBV19 to TRBJ2-1, with 7 bases that match TRBD2. The junction had 12 bases not matched to a gene; V was cut back by 1 base and J by 0 bases. Germline assignment: CDR1 LNHDA and CDR2 SQIVND (reference sequence). The CDR3 runs to 19 residues. The CDR3 bases are TGTGCCAGTAGTATAGCTGGACTAGGTTCGACTTTCTCCTACAATGAGCAGTTCTTC. As protein: CASSIAGLGSTFSYNEQFF.

V gene TRBV5-1 combines with J gene TRBJ2-2; 10 positions match TRBD2. The V segment lost 4 bases and the J segment 7 bases; nucleotides outside the gene matches: 16. The CDR3 extends over 18 amino acids. Germline CDR1 SGHRS, CDR2 YFSETQ. The CDR3 DNA is TGCGCCAGCAGCCCAGCCGTCAAAAGCGGGAGGGCTGGCGGGGAGCTGTTTTTT. It translates to CASSPAVKSGRAGGELFF.

The chain couples TRBV18 to TRBJ2-1, with TRBD2 matching 11 bases. The germline CDR1 and CDR2 sequences are KGHSH and LQKENI. V dropped 7 bases and J dropped 5; count of bases not matched to a gene: 7. The CDR3 totals 15 residues. For the CDR3, the DNA is TGTGCCAGCTTCCTCGGACTAGCGGGCAACAATGAGCAGTTCTTC. Residues: CASFLGLAGNNEQFF.

The chain uses TRBV4-3 and TRBJ2-6; possibly TRBD1 for D (5 bases). Germline V gene data show CDR1 as LGHNA and CDR2 as YSLEER. CDR3 length: 15 amino acids. Trimming pared 6 bases from V and 0 bases from J, leaving 9 bases between. DNA of the CDR3: TGCGCCAGCAGTTCCGACAGCTCTGGGGCCAACGTCCTGACTTTC. Protein product: CASSSDSSGANVLTF.

The chain is built from TRBV9 and TRBJ1-1; possible D gene TRBD1, 5 bases. The CDR3 is 14 amino acids. Germline CDR1 and CDR2: SGDLS and YYNGEE. V was shortened by 4 bases and J by 1 base, with 11 bases between the two germline ends. The CDR3 nucleotides are TGTGCCAGCAGCTGGGAGGGGACGAACACTGAAGCTTTCTTT. Protein: CASSWEGTNTEAFF.

The table lists this clone with a count of one. The V and J genes are TRBV6-5 and TRBJ2-5; D gene uncertain. The CDR3 extends over 14 amino acids. Germline V gene data show CDR1 as MNHEY and CDR2 as SVGAGI. V lost 2 bases, J lost 4 bases, and 11 bases lay in between. The CDR3 region is CASSYQSLRETQYF. DNA for the CDR3: TGTGCCAGCAGTTACCAATCCCTAAGAGAGACCCAGTACTTC.

The chain has TRBV12-3 or TRBV12-4 and TRBJ1-1, with D unresolved. Trimming removed 8 bases from V and 4 bases from J, with 8 bases in between. The CDR3 sequence is 11 residues long. DNA of the CDR3: TGTGCCAGCCGTCACGGCACTGAAGCTTTCTTT. This sequence encodes CASRHGTEAFF.